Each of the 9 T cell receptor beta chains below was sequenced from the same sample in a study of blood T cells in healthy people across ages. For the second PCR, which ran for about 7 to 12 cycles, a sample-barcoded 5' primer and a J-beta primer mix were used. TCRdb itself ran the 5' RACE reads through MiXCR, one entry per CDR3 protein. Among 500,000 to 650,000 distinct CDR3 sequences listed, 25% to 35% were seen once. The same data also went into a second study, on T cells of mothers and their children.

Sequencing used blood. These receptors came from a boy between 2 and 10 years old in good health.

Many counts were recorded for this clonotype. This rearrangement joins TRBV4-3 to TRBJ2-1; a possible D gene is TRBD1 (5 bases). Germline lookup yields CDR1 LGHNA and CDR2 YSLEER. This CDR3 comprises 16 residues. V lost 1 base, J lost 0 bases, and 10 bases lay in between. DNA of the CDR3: TGCGCCAGCAGCCAAGCCCCAGGGTTCTCCTACAATGAGCAGTTCTTC. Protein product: CASSQAPGFSYNEQFF.

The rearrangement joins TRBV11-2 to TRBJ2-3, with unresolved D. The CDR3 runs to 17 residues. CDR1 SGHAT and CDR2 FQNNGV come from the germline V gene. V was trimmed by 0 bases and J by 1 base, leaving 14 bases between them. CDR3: CASSLDLAFGGTDTQYF. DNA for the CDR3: TGTGCCAGCAGCTTAGATCTCGCATTTGGGGGCACAGATACGCAGTATTTT.

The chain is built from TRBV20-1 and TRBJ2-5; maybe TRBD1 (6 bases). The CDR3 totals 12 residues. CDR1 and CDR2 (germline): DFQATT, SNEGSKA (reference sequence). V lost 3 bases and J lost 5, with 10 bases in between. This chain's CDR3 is CSASGQGETQYF. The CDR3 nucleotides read TGCAGTGCTAGTGGTCAGGGGGAGACCCAGTACTTC.

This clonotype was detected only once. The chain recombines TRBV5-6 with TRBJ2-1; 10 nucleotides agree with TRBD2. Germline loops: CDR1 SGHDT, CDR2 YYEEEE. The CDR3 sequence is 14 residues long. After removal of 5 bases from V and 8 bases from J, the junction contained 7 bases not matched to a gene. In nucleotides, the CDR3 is TGTGCCAGCAGTAGGACTAGCGGTCGGGATGAGCAGTTCTTC. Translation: CASSRTSGRDEQFF.

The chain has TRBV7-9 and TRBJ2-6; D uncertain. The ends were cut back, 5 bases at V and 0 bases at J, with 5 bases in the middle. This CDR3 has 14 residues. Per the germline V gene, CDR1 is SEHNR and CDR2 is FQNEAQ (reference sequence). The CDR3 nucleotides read TGTGCCAGCAGCGCTACCTCTGGGGCCAACGTCCTGACTTTC. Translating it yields CASSATSGANVLTF.

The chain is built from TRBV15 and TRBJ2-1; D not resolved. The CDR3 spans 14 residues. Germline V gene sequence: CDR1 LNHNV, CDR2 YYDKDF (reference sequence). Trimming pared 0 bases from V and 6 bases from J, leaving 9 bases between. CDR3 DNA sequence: TGTGCCACCAGCAGAGATAGGGCGTCCAATGAGCAGTTCTTC. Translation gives CATSRDRASNEQFF.

The CDR3 coding sequence is TGTGCCAGCAGCTTAAATGGTGGCCGGGGGGGCTGGGAGACCCAGTACTTC. It translates to CASSLNGGRGGWETQYF. V usage is TRBV7-3 and J usage is TRBJ2-5; 8 positions agree with TRBD2. The ends lost 1 base at V and 5 bases at J; junction bases unmatched: 12. The CDR3 is 17 amino acids. Germline V gives CDR1 SGHTA, CDR2 FQGTGA.

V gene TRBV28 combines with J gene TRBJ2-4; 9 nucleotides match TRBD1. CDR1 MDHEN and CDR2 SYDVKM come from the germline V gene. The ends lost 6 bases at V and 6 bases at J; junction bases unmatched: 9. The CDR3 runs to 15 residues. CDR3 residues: CASSPLGGQGNIQYF. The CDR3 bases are TGTGCCAGCAGCCCACTAGGGGGACAGGGAAACATTCAGTACTTC.

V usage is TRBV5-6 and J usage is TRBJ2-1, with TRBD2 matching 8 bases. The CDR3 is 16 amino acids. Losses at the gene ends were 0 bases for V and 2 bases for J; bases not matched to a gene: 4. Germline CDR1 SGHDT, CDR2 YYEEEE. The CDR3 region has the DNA TGTGCCAGCAGCTTGGTGACGGGAGGGCCCTACAATGAGCAGTTCTTC. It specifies CASSLVTGGPYNEQFF.